This TCR beta chain was sequenced during a study of blood T cell repertoires in COVID-19. As for the study in general: Both acute and convalescent COVID-19 samples were obtained from the United States, Italy and Spain.

V was cut by 2 bases and J by 0 bases, with 8 bases left in between. Germline V gene lookup returns CDR1 SGHRS and CDR2 YFSETQ. This CDR3 has 15 residues. TCRdb keeps only in-frame clones here, not all; method: immunoSEQ multiplex PCR. Of about 140,000 clones listed, around 87% are singletons. The source material was peripheral blood. The TCR sequence derives from a human donor in a cohort sampled during active COVID-19. The chain carries TRBV5-1 and TRBJ2-2; D is uncertain. CDR3: CASSFSTPNTGELFF. In DNA form, the CDR3 reads TGCGCCAGCAGCTTTTCTACTCCGAACACCGGGGAGCTGTTTTTT.